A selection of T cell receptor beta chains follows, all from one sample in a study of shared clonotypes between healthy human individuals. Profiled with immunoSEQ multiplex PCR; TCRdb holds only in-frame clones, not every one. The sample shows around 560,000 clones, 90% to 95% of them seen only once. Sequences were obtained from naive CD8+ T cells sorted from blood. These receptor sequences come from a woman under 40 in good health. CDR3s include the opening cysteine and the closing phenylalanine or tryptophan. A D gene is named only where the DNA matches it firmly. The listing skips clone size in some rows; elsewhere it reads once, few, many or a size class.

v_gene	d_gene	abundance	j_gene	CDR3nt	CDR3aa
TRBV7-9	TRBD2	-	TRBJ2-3	TGTGCCAGCTCCGGGACTAGCGGATTAGATACGCAGTATTTT	CASSGTSGLDTQYF
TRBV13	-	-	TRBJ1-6	TGTGCCAGCAGCTTAGGCGGAACCTATAATTCACCCCTCCACTTT	CASSLGGTYNSPLHF
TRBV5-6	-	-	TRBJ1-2	TGTGCCAGCAGCTCCTCGTTCCCCCGCGGCGTCACCTTC	CASSSSFPRGVTF
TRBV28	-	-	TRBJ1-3	TGTGCCAGCAGTTTGGACATCTCTGGAAACACCATATATTTT	CASSLDISGNTIYF
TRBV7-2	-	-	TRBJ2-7	TGTGCCAGCAGCTTAGGGTGGGGTATCGGCTACGAGCAGTACTTC	CASSLGWGIGYEQYF
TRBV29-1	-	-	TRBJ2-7	TGCAGCGGGCGCGGGGTTGGCTCCTACGAGCAGTACTTC	CSGRGVGSYEQYF
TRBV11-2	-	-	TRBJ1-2	TGTGCCAGCAGCGCGCTTTCGGGCAGCGACTATGGCTACACCTTC	CASSALSGSDYGYTF
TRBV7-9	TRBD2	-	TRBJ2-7	TGTGCCAGCAGCCGGGGGGACGAGCAGTACTTC	CASSRGDEQYF
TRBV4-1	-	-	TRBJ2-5	TGCGCCAGCAGCCTTACAGCGGAAGAGACCCAGTACTTC	CASSLTAEETQYF
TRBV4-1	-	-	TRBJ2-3	TGCGCCAGCAGCCAGGAAGGTGGGCTAGCGCTCACAGATACGCAGTATTTT	CASSQEGGLALTDTQYF
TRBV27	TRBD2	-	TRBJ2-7	TGTGCCAGCAGTTTATCGCCGGCTAGCGGCTCCTACGAGCAGTACTTC	CASSLSPASGSYEQYF
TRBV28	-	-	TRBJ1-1	TGTGCCAGCAGTATTCACGGGGATTTGAACACTGAAGCTTTCTTT	CASSIHGDLNTEAFF
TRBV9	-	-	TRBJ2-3	TGTGCCAGCAGCACTGGACTGGGCACAGATACGCAGTATTTT	CASSTGLGTDTQYF
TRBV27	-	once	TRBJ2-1	TGTGCCAGCAGTTTATCGTGGAGGGTCGGAAATGAGCAGTTCTTC	CASSLSWRVGNEQFF
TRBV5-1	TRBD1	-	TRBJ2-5	TGCGCCAGCAGCGCTCTCGGACAGGGCTATCAAGAGACCCAGTACTTC	CASSALGQGYQETQYF
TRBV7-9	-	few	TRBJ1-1	TGTGCCAGCAGCTCGGGCCGCGGTTACACTGAAGCTTTCTTT	CASSSGRGYTEAFF
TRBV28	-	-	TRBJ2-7	TGTGCCAGCAGCCCGGGCAGCGCCGACTACGAGCAGTACTTC	CASSPGSADYEQYF
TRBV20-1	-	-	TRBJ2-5	TGCAGTGCTAGTGAGGAGACCCAGTACTTC	CSASEETQYF
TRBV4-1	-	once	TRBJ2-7	TGCGCCAGCAGCCAAGAGGTTCCGGGTATCTACGAGCAGTACTTC	CASSQEVPGIYEQYF
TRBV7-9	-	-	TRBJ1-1	TGTGCCAGCAGCTTAATTCGGGGTGAAACTGAAGCTTTCTTT	CASSLIRGETEAFF